The source of this T cell receptor (beta chain) is a study of control samples from healthy donors and cancer patients. Using immunoSEQ multiplex PCR, the repertoire was profiled, and TCRdb retains in-frame clones only, with some absent. Altogether about 170,000 clones are present, roughly 93% being singletons, with the ten largest covering approximately 4%. The sequence derives from a woman aged 60-75 years in good health. The material sequenced was blood.

CDR3 sequence (DNA): TGTGCCAGCAGTTTTCGGGGGGCCCACCGGGCCGGGGAGCTGTTTTTT. Its translation is CASSFRGAHRAGELFF. V usage is TRBV6-2 or TRBV6-3 and J usage is TRBJ2-2; tentative D call: TRBD2 (7 bases). Germline V gene lookup returns CDR1 MNHEY and CDR2 SVGEGT. V dropped 4 bases and J dropped 6 bases, with 18 bases sitting between them. This CDR3 contains 16 residues.